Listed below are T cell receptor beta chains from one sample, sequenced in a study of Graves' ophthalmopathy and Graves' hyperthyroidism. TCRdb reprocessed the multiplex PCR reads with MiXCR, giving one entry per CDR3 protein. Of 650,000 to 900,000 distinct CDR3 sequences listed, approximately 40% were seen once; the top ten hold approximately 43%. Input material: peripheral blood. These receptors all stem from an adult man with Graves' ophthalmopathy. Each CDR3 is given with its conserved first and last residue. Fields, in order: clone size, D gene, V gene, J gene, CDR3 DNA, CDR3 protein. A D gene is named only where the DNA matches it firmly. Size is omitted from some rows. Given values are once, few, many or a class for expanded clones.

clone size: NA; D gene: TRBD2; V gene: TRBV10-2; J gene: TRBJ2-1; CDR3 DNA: TGCGCCAGCATGGCTAGCGGGAGGTGGGATGAGCAGTTCTTC; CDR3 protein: CASMASGRWDEQFF
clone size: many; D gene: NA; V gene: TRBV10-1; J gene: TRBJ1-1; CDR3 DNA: TGCGCCAGCAGTGAGTCCGGCAGGGGCGCAGGTGAAGCTTTCTTT; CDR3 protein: CASSESGRGAGEAFF
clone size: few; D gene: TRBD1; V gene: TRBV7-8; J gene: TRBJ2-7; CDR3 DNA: TGTGCCAGCAGCTCTCCCAACCGGGACAGGTCATACGAGCAGTACTTC; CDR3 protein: CASSSPNRDRSYEQYF
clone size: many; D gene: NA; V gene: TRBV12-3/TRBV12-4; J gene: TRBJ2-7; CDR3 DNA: TGTGCCAGCACCCTGGAGGGCTGGTACGAGCAGTACTTC; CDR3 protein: CASTLEGWYEQYF
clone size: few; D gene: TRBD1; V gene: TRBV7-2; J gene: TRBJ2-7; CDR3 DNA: TGTGCCAGCAGGGACCGGGACAGAAAATCCTACGAGCAGTACTTC; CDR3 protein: CASRDRDRKSYEQYF
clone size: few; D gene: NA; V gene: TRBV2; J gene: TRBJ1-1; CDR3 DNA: TGTGCCAGCATAAGGAACACTGAAGCTTTCTTT; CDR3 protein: CASIRNTEAFF
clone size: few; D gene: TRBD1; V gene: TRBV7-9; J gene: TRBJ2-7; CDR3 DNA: TGTGCCAGCAGCATCCGAGCCGGGACAGGGTTGAGCTCCTACGAGCAGTACTTC; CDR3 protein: CASSIRAGTGLSSYEQYF
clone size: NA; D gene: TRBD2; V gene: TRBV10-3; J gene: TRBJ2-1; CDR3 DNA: TGTGCCATCGGTGAGGATGACGGGGGGAATGAGCAGTTCTTC; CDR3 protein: CAIGEDDGGNEQFF
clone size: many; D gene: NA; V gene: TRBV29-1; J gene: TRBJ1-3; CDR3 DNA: TGCAGCGTTGCAGGGTCCGGAAACACCATATATTTT; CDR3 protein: CSVAGSGNTIYF
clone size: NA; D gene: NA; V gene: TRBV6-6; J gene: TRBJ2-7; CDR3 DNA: TGTGCCAGCGGCGGGATTAACACCTACGAGCAGTACTTC; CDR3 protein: CASGGINTYEQYF
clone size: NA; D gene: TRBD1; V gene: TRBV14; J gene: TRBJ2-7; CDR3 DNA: TGTGCCAGCAGCCAAGAGGTCAAGGGGGCGAAGGAGCAGTACTTC; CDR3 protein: CASSQEVKGAKEQYF
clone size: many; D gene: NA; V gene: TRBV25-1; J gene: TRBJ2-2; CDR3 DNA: TGTGCCAGCAGCGCCACCGGGGAGCTGTTTTTT; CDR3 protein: CASSATGELFF
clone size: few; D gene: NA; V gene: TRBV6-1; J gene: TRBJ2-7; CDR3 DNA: TGTGCCAGCAGTGTGTCGGGCGAGCAGTACTTC; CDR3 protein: CASSVSGEQYF
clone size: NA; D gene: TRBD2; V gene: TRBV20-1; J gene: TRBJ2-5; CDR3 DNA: TGCAGTGCTAGGACTAGCGGGTCCGAGACCCAGTACTTC; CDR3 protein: CSARTSGSETQYF
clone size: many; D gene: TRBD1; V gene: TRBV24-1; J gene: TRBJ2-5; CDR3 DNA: TGTGCCACCAGTGACCTCGGGACAGGCCAAGAGACCCAGTACTTC; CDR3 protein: CATSDLGTGQETQYF
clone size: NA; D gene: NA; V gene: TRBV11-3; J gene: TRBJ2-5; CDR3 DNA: TGTGCCAGCAGCGTCAGGGATCCCGGGGAGACCCAGTACTTC; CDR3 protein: CASSVRDPGETQYF
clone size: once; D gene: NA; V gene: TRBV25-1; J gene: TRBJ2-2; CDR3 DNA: TGTGCCAGCAGTTTAGGTTCAGGATACACCGGGGAGCTGTTTTTT; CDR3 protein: CASSLGSGYTGELFF
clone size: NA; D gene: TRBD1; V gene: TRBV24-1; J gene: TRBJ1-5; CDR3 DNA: TGTGCCACCAGTGATCCCGGGACAGACCAAAGCAATCAGCCCCAGCATTTT; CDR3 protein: CATSDPGTDQSNQPQHF
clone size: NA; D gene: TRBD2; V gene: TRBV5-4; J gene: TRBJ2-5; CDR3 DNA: TGTGCCAGCAGCCCCGGGGGCGGGAGGCAAGAGACCCAGTACTTC; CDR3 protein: CASSPGGGRQETQYF
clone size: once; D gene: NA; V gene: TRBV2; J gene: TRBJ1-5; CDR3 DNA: TGTGCCAGCAATGACGGGGGCGGTCAGCCCCAGCATTTT; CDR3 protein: CASNDGGGQPQHF
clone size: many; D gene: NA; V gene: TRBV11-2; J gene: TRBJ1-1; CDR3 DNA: TGTGCCAGCAGCGGTCCTTCTCCTGAAGCTTTCTTT; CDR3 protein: CASSGPSPEAFF
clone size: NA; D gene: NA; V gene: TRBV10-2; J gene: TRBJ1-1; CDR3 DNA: TGCGCCAGCAGTGAGTCAGGGCCTGAAGCTTTCTTT; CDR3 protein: CASSESGPEAFF
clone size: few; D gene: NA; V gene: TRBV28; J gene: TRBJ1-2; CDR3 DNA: TGTGCCAGCAGTCAAGGACGTTACCGGAGCTACACCTTC; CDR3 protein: CASSQGRYRSYTF
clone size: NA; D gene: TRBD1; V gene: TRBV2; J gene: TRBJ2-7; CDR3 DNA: TGTGCCAGCAGTACAGGGGGATCCGAGCAGTACTTC; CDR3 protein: CASSTGGSEQYF
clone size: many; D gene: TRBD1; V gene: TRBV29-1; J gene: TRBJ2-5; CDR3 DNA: TGCAGCGCTTACCGGGACAGGGGGGTCCAAGAGACCCAGTACTTC; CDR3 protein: CSAYRDRGVQETQYF
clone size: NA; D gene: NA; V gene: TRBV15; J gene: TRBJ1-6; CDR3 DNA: TGTGCCGCCAGCAGTTTGTACTATCGCAATTCACCCCTCCACTTT; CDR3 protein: CAASSLYYRNSPLHF
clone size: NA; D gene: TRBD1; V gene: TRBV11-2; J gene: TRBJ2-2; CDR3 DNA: TGTGCCAGCACCGTGACAGGGGGCCAACGATCGAACACCGGGGAGCTGTTTTTT; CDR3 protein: CASTVTGGQRSNTGELFF